This is a list of T cell receptor beta chains from one sample in a study of shared clonotypes between healthy human individuals. Profiled with immunoSEQ multiplex PCR; TCRdb holds only in-frame clones, not every one. This sample carries about 1 million clones, about 75% of them seen once, and the ten largest clones take around 1.4%. Sequencing was performed on memory CD4+ T cells sorted from blood. The origin of the receptors is a young man in good health. The CDR3 runs from the conserved cysteine through the conserved F or W. D genes are given only for firm matches. Size values are once, few and many counts, or a class for expanded clones, and some rows have none.

clone_size j_call v_call cdr3_length d_call cdr3_nt cdr3_aa
once TRBJ2-2 TRBV10-1 14 . TGCGCCAGCACCCAGGACAGTGTATCCGGGGAGCTGTTTTTT CASTQDSVSGELFF
. TRBJ1-5 TRBV21-1 16 . TGTGCCAGCACCTTCTGGACAGTCAGGGCCAATCAGCCCCAGCATTTT CASTFWTVRANQPQHF
. TRBJ2-6 TRBV10-3 15 . TGTGCCATCAGTGAGGAGTACTCTGGGGCCAACGTCCTGACTTTC CAISEEYSGANVLTF
. TRBJ2-7 TRBV5-1 14 TRBD1 TGCGCCAGCAGCCCCGGGACAGGGGGTGGGTGGCAGTACTTC CASSPGTGGGWQYF
few TRBJ1-1 TRBV29-1 13 . TGCAGCGTTCGTAAACAGTGGAACACTGAAGCTTTCTTT CSVRKQWNTEAFF
once TRBJ2-3 TRBV7-6 15 . TGTGCCAGCAGCAAGGCAGGGCTACACACAGATACGCAGTATTTT CASSKAGLHTDTQYF
. TRBJ1-3 TRBV14 12 . TGTGCCAGCAGCCAAGCGGGGTACACCATATATTTT CASSQAGYTIYF
. TRBJ2-3 TRBV4-1 16 . TGCGCCAGCAGCCCACAAAGCGTGCTAAGCACAGATACGCAGTATTTT CASSPQSVLSTDTQYF
few TRBJ2-5 TRBV5-6 17 TRBD1 TGTGCCAGCAGCTTCCTTCGGACAGGAACGTACCAAGAGACCCAGTACTTC CASSFLRTGTYQETQYF
. TRBJ2-5 TRBV6-6 16 . TGTGCCAGCACCCCTGTGGGGGGAGCTGGAGGGGAGACCCAGTACTTC CASTPVGGAGGETQYF
once TRBJ1-1 TRBV7-9 15 . TGTGCCAGCAGCTCTTTTCTTGGCGATTACACTGAAGCTTTCTTT CASSSFLGDYTEAFF
few TRBJ1-1 TRBV10-3 14 TRBD1 TGTGCCATCACCCAGGACAGGGGGAACACTGAAGCTTTCTTT CAITQDRGNTEAFF
. TRBJ2-1 TRBV9 16 . TGTGCCAGCAGCGTAGCTCACGGGCTAATGGGGAATGAGCAGTTCTTC CASSVAHGLMGNEQFF
. TRBJ1-5 TRBV6-1 14 . TGTGCCAGCAGTGAAGGAGGCTCCACCCTACCCCAGCATTTT CASSEGGSTLPQHF
. TRBJ2-5 TRBV2 16 . TGTGCCAGCCGACTTCTAGCGCCGCAAATGTGGGAGACCCAGTACTTC CASRLLAPQMWETQYF
. TRBJ2-1 TRBV5-4 15 . TGTGCCAGCAGCTTGGTGTTGGGCTCCTACAATGAGCAGTTCTTC CASSLVLGSYNEQFF
. TRBJ2-7 TRBV30 15 TRBD2 TGTGCCTGGAGTGCCTATAGCGGGAGGGCATCCGAGCAGTACTTC CAWSAYSGRASEQYF
. TRBJ1-1 TRBV6-4 13 TRBD1 TGTGCCAGCCGAAACAGGGGAGACACTGAAGCTTTCTTT CASRNRGDTEAFF
. TRBJ1-1 TRBV5-4 15 . TGTGCCAGCAGCTCGCCGACAGGAGCGAACACTGAAGCTTTCTTT CASSSPTGANTEAFF
once TRBJ2-6 TRBV5-1 20 . TGCGCCAGCAGTCGCGGGGCTTCCACAGGGTGGGCCTCTGGGGCCAACGTCCTGACTTTC CASSRGASTGWASGANVLTF
. TRBJ1-3 TRBV7-2 14 . TGTGCCAGCAGCTTTTCTGGGGCTGGAAACACCATATATTTT CASSFSGAGNTIYF
. TRBJ2-7 TRBV18 14 . TGTGCCAGCTCACCGGGAACAGTCTCCTACGAGCAGTACTTC CASSPGTVSYEQYF
. TRBJ1-6 TRBV6-1 16 TRBD1 TGTGCCAGCAGTGAAGCCAGTACAGGGGGCATTTCACCCCTCCACTTT CASSEASTGGISPLHF
. TRBJ1-5 TRBV6-5 16 TRBD1 TGTGCCAGCAGTTACACAGGGGGCGTGGAAAATCAGCCCCAGCATTTT CASSYTGGVENQPQHF
. TRBJ2-5 TRBV6-5 15 TRBD1 TGTGCCAGCAGTAGGGACAGGGGGACCGGAGAGACCCAGTACTTC CASSRDRGTGETQYF